One sample yielded the 3 T cell receptor beta chains listed below, sequenced in a study of regulatory T cells in long-lasting Graves disease. Both iRepertoire HTBI primers and Arm-PCR of CDR3 regions were used to build the TCR beta libraries. TCRdb re-called the multiplex PCR reads with MiXCR, one entry per CDR3 protein. The sample has hundreds of thousands of distinct CDR3 sequences, around an eighth seen once. Time point meaning: newly diagnosed GD, antithyroid drugs for less than 3 months. Extracted RNA from PBMCs served as the source of the TCR library. This sample was shared with a second study, whose subject was T cells in Graves' hyperthyroidism and ophthalmopathy.

Specimen: peripheral blood mononuclear cells (PBMCs), collected at new diagnosis, from a patient treated with antithyroid drugs. The receptors stem from a man younger than 40 with Graves disease.

The chain uses TRBV20-1 and TRBJ2-7; 9 bases map to TRBD2. The V and J ends lost 1 base and 6 bases, in that order; junction bases with no gene match: 4. The CDR3 has 13 amino acids. Germline loops: CDR1 DFQATT, CDR2 SNEGSKA (reference sequence). The CDR3 loop is CSARGGAGGEQYF. DNA for the CDR3: TGCAGTGCTAGAGGGGGAGCGGGAGGCGAGCAGTACTTC.

About this clonotype: A much bigger clone sits one base away, suggesting this may be a read error. The chain employs TRBV11-2 and TRBJ1-4; D uncertain. Looked up from germline, CDR1 is SGHAT and CDR2 is FQNNGV. The CDR3 totals 12 residues. V was cut by 4 bases and J by 6 bases, with 6 bases left in between. CDR3 sequence reads: CASSSSHEKLFF. The CDR3 coding sequence is TGTGCCAGCAGCTCCTCACATGAAAAACTGTTTTTT.

This clonotype was found a few times. This chain links TRBV19 with TRBJ2-2; D might be TRBD1 (7 bases). The CDR3 sequence is 15 residues long. Trimming took off 10 bases at V and 0 bases at J, with 15 bases between the two ends. Per the germline V gene, CDR1 is LNHDA and CDR2 is SQIVND (reference sequence). In nucleotides, the CDR3 is TGTGCCACCACACGGGGGACAGCGAACACCGGGGAGCTGTTTTTT. Protein sequence: CATTRGTANTGELFF.